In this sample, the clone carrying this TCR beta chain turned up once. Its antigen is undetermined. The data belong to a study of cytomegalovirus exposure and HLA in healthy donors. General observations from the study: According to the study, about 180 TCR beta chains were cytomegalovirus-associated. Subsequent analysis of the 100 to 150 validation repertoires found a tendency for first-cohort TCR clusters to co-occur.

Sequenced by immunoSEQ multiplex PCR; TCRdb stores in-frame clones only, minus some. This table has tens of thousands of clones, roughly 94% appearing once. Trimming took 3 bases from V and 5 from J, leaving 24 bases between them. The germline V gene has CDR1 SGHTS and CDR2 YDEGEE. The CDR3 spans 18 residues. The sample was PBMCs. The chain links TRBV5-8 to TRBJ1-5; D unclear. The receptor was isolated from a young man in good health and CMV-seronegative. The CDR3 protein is CASSSAPPGLWVDQPQHF. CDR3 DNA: TGTGCCAGCAGCTCAGCACCTCCGGGATTGTGGGTCGATCAGCCCCAGCATTTT.